This T cell receptor (beta chain) came from a study of blood T cell repertoires in COVID-19. Background on the study: T cells, B-cell-depleted T cells, or PBMCs provided the cDNA or gDNA that served as material.

This CDR3 has 17 amino acids. Germline CDR1 is ENHRY and CDR2 is SYGVKD. The V and J ends lost 8 bases and 2 bases, in that order; junction bases with no gene match: 14. Original data processing: Amplifying reference gene primers gave estimates of nucleated cell counts. The data were produced by immunoSEQ multiplex PCR, yet TCRdb's version contains in-frame clones alone and is incomplete. Clonal size and the V and J genes are those of that table, whereas D and trimming came from the DNA. Among under 200,000 clones listed, more than 85% were seen once. The receptor's source is a man in his 70s with active or convalescent COVID-19. Input material: peripheral blood. V usage is TRBV10-3 and J usage is TRBJ2-3, with 9 positions matching TRBD2. CDR3 amino acids: CAILVSTSGNPTDTQYF. CDR3 nucleotide sequence: TGTGCCATCCTAGTTTCGACTAGCGGTAATCCCACAGATACGCAGTATTTT.